The next 19 T cell receptor beta chains were all read from a single sample in a study of vaccination effects on CD4 cells after COVID-19. Their antigens remain unidentified. Sequencing followed a ViraFEST assay step that expanded antigen-specific CD4+ T cells with viral peptide pools. Investigators separated out CD4+ T cells once around 10 days of culture had passed. TCRdb's copy holds only in-frame clones and misses some; the assay was immunoSEQ multiplex PCR. This sample has under 65,000 clones, with over 80% found just once. The sequencing used CD4+ T cells from PBMCs cultured with HCoV-229E spike peptides, collected before COVID-19 vaccination. Receptors originate from a human donor who received a COVID-19 vaccine.

The CDR3 sequence is CASSAGTGRLGNQPQHF. DNA of the CDR3: TGTGCCAGCAGCGCCGGGACAGGGCGGTTGGGCAATCAGCCCCAGCATTTT. The V gene is TRBV7-6, the J gene TRBJ1-5, with 9 positions matching TRBD1. The CDR3 runs to 17 residues. After removal of 5 bases from V and 2 bases from J, the junction contained 10 bases not matched to a gene. From germline, CDR1 is SGHVS and CDR2 FNYEAQ.

The chain recombines TRBV15 with TRBJ1-6; no definite D call. The CDR3 length is 13 residues. Between the trimmed V and J ends, which lost 0 bases and 10 bases, there was a span of 7 bases. Germline V CDR1 and CDR2: LNHNV, YYDKDF (reference sequence). The chain's CDR3 is CATSRDPASPLHF. The CDR3 DNA reads as TGTGCCACCAGCAGAGATCCGGCCTCACCCCTCCACTTT. Complete variable domain (other parts from reference TRBV15 and TRBJ1-6): DAMVIQNPRYQVTQFGKPVTLSCSQTLNHNVMYWYQQKSSQAPKLLFHYYDKDFNNEADTPDNFQSRRPNTSFCFLDIRSPGLGDTAMYLCATSRDPASPLHFGNGTRLTVT.

J is TRBJ1-2 and V is TRBV19; D not resolved. The V gene lost 5 bases and the J gene lost 4 bases, with 11 bases spanning the gap. Germline loops: CDR1 LNHDA, CDR2 SQIVND (reference sequence). The CDR3 is made up of 13 amino acids. In DNA form, the CDR3 reads TGTGCCAGTAGTCGCCAACTAGGCTATGGCTACACCTTC. It specifies CASSRQLGYGYTF. Full variable domain (outside the CDR3, taken from reference TRBV19 and TRBJ1-2): DGGITQSPKYLFRKEGQNVTLSCEQNLNHDAMYWYRQDPGQGLRLIYYSQIVNDFQKGDIAEGYSVSREKKESFPLTVTSAQKNPTAFYLCASSRQLGYGYTFGSGTRLTVV.

The genes are TRBV30 and TRBJ2-2; D is perhaps TRBD1 or TRBD2 (6 bases each). The length of the CDR3 is 14 residues. The germline CDR1 and CDR2 sequences are GTSNPN and SVGIG (reference sequence). V dropped 4 bases and J dropped 2 bases, with 11 bases sitting between them. As DNA, the CDR3 is TGTGCCTGGACCCGGGGGCCCAACACCGGGGAGCTGTTTTTT. Protein product: CAWTRGPNTGELFF.

This clone was seen once. The rearrangement links TRBV2 to TRBJ2-7; D is unresolved. Germline V gene data show CDR1 as SNHLY and CDR2 as FYNNEI. V lost 4 bases and J lost 1, with 8 bases in between. CDR3 length equals 13 residues. CDR3 sequence: CASSVRQSYEQYV. The CDR3 coding sequence is TGTGCCAGCAGTGTCCGGCAGTCCTACGAGCAGTACGTC.

The V gene is TRBV19, the J gene TRBJ1-5; 8 bases fit TRBD1. Trimming took 3 bases from V and 4 from J; bases not matched to a gene: 2. The CDR3 is made up of 14 amino acids. Germline V gene lookup returns CDR1 LNHDA and CDR2 SQIVND (reference sequence). The CDR3 nucleotides read TGTGCCAGTAGTATTACAGGGGGAAATCAGCCCCAGCATTTT. This translates into CASSITGGNQPQHF.

This rearrangement joins TRBV6-5 to TRBJ2-7, with TRBD1 as a possible D gene (6 bases). The CDR3 runs to 14 residues. Deletions cut 4 bases from V and 3 bases from J, with 13 bases between. Germline assignment: CDR1 MNHEY and CDR2 SVGAGI. CDR3 DNA: TGTGCCAGCAGTTTCCGGCAGGGGATCTACGAGCAGTACGTC. It yields the protein CASSFRQGIYEQYV.

The V call is TRBV9, the J call TRBJ2-6; no clear D gene. V dropped 0 bases and J dropped 0 bases, with 4 bases sitting between them. The CDR3 extends over 15 amino acids. Germline CDR1 reads SGDLS; CDR2 reads YYNGEE. The CDR3 region is CASSVVDSGANVLTF. DNA of the CDR3: TGTGCCAGCAGCGTAGTGGACTCTGGGGCCAACGTCCTGACTTTC.

V gene TRBV28 combines with J gene TRBJ2-7; D remains ambiguous. CDR3 length equals 11 residues. Trimming shortened V by 4 bases and J by 12 bases, and 13 bases separated the two germline ends. Germline loops: CDR1 MDHEN, CDR2 SYDVKM. The CDR3 region has the DNA TGTGCCAGCAGTTCGTACAATAGGAGGTACGTC. Its translation: CASSSYNRRYV.

The chain has TRBV5-1 and TRBJ1-1; D is uncertain. The CDR3 extends over 16 amino acids. V was shortened by 0 bases and J by 1 base, with 13 bases between the two germline ends. The V gene's germline CDR1 is SGHRS and CDR2 YFSETQ. The CDR3 reads CASSLEGPGRNTEAFF. For the CDR3, the DNA is TGCGCCAGCAGCTTGGAAGGTCCCGGAAGGAACACTGAAGCTTTCTTT.

This clone has just one count. The V and J genes are TRBV2 and TRBJ2-1, with D perhaps TRBD1 (6 bases). V shed 6 bases and J shed 3 bases, with 15 bases lying between them. From germline, CDR1 is SNHLY and CDR2 FYNNEI. This CDR3 is 15 amino acids long. This chain's CDR3 is CASRKGGSIYNEQFF. In DNA form, the CDR3 reads TGTGCCAGCAGAAAAGGGGGTAGCATCTACAATGAGCAGTTCTTC.

The genes are TRBV30 and TRBJ2-5; D may match TRBD1 or TRBD2 (5 bases each). The CDR3 has 13 amino acids. V was clipped by 1 base and J by 0 bases, with 6 bases between them. Germline V gene lookup returns CDR1 GTSNPN and CDR2 SVGIG (reference sequence). CDR3 region: CAWSGGNQETQYF. The CDR3 nucleotides read TGTGCCTGGAGTGGGGGGAACCAAGAGACCCAGTACTTC.

The chain has TRBV15 and TRBJ1-6, with D unclear. The CDR3 runs to 15 residues. Trimming removed 5 bases from V and 0 bases from J, with 8 bases in between. CDR1 is LNHNV and CDR2 is YYDKDF in the germline V gene (reference sequence). CDR3 coding DNA: TGTGCCACCAGCCTGGGGAGCTCCTATAATTCACCCCTCCACTTT. Translating gives CATSLGSSYNSPLHF.

The chain recombines TRBV11-2 with TRBJ2-1; D may be TRBD2 (7 bases). V was pared by 2 bases and J by 9 bases, with 17 bases between. CDR3 length: 15 residues. The germline CDR1 and CDR2 sequences are SGHAT and FQNNGV. The chain's CDR3 is CASSLRLGGAIEQFF. CDR3 DNA sequence: TGTGCCAGCAGCTTAAGGTTGGGGGGGGCGATTGAGCAGTTCTTC. Full variable domain (missing parts from reference TRBV11-2 and TRBJ2-1): EAGVAQSPRYKIIEKRQSVAFWCNPISGHATLYWYQQILGQGPKLLIQFQNNGVVDDSQLPKDRFSAERLKGVDSTLKIQPAKLEDSAVYLCASSLRLGGAIEQFFGPGTRLTVL.

This clone was detected only a few times. CDR3 region: CASSLVQGNGYTF. The CDR3 DNA follows: TGTGCCAGCAGCTTAGTACAGGGGAATGGCTACACCTTC. The chain employs TRBV11-1 and TRBJ1-2; 7 bases are a match to TRBD1. Losses at the gene ends were 1 base for V and 6 bases for J; bases not matched to a gene: 2. Germline V gives CDR1 SGHAT, CDR2 FQDESV (reference sequence). This CDR3 is built from 13 residues.

The gene calls are TRBV2 and TRBJ2-1; no reliable D call. The CDR3 is made up of 15 amino acids. Germline V gene data show CDR1 as SNHLY and CDR2 as FYNNEI. The germline V and J ends were trimmed by 7 bases and 0 bases, with 13 bases remaining between them. The CDR3 sequence is CASTGRVRSYNEQFF. The CDR3 DNA is TGTGCCAGCACTGGTCGGGTCCGCTCCTACAATGAGCAGTTCTTC. The full variable domain, with the rest looked up from reference TRBV2 and TRBJ2-1, is EPEVTQTPSHQVTQMGQEVILRCVPISNHLYFYWYRQILGQKVEFLVSFYNNEISEKSEIFDDQFSVERPDGSNFTLKIRSTKLEDSAMYFCASTGRVRSYNEQFFGPGTRLTVL.

The CDR3 is CASSLQGVQGVAFF. CDR3 coding DNA: TGTGCCAGCTCACTACAGGGGGTTCAAGGGGTAGCTTTCTTT. This chain connects TRBV18 to TRBJ1-1; 8 positions agree with TRBD1. Germline V gene sequence: CDR1 KGHSH, CDR2 LQKENI. The CDR3 has 14 residues. V was pared by 4 bases and J by 10 bases, with 11 bases of the junction left unmatched.

This chain uses TRBV5-1 with TRBJ1-4; weak D call: TRBD1 (5 bases). In germline, CDR1 is SGHRS, CDR2 YFSETQ. This CDR3 comprises 15 residues. V lost 4 bases and J lost 0, with 10 bases in between. CDR3 DNA sequence: TGCGCCAGCAGCAGACAGCGTTCAACTAATGAAAAACTGTTTTTT. Residues: CASSRQRSTNEKLFF.

The sample holds one count of this clone. The rearrangement links TRBV6-6 to TRBJ1-1, with TRBD1 matching 7 bases. Germline CDR1 reads MNHNY; CDR2 reads SVGAGI (reference sequence). V shed 6 bases, J shed 0 bases, and the junction held 7 bases outside the gene matches. The length of the CDR3 is 15 residues. The CDR3 is CASRRDRAMNTEAFF. Here the CDR3 DNA reads TGTGCCAGCAGGAGAGACAGGGCTATGAACACTGAAGCTTTCTTT.